This is a list of T cell receptor beta chains from one sample in a study of early T cells in non-severe SARS-CoV-2 infection. Via MiXCR, TCRdb re-called the 5' RACE reads, giving one row per CDR3 protein. This sample has around 60,000 distinct CDR3 sequences, with approximately 9.3% found just once. The sample was whole blood. These receptor sequences come from an adult who was a healthcare worker with PCR-confirmed SARS-CoV-2 infection or an uninfected control (not recorded which). Both conserved end residues are part of each CDR3. Each record gives: clone size, J gene, V gene, D gene, CDR3 protein, CDR3 DNA. The D gene is left open where the match is weak. Clone size is given for some rows only: seen once, a few or many times, or a class if the clone is expanded.

size: many; J: TRBJ1-2; V: TRBV29-1; D: -; CDR3: CSGGDRPNYGYTF; DNA: TGCAGCGGTGGGGACCGACCTAACTATGGCTACACCTTC
size: few; J: TRBJ1-2; V: TRBV12-3/TRBV12-4; D: -; CDR3: CASSYQGVDYGYTF; DNA: TGTGCCAGCAGTTATCAGGGAGTGGACTATGGCTACACCTTC
size: -; J: TRBJ2-2; V: TRBV5-1; D: -; CDR3: CASSLGWKALNTGELFF; DNA: TGCGCCAGCAGCTTGGGATGGAAGGCCTTGAACACCGGGGAGCTGTTTTTT
size: -; J: TRBJ2-1; V: TRBV11-2; D: TRBD2; CDR3: CASSLAGGRYNEQFF; DNA: TGTGCCAGCAGCTTGGCGGGAGGGCGCTACAATGAGCAGTTCTTC
size: many; J: TRBJ1-5; V: TRBV20-1; D: -; CDR3: CSARQGYQPQHF; DNA: TGCAGTGCTAGACAGGGGTATCAGCCCCAGCATTTT
size: many; J: TRBJ2-6; V: TRBV5-1; D: TRBD1; CDR3: CASSWTGPSGANVLTF; DNA: TGCGCCAGCAGCTGGACAGGCCCTTCTGGGGCCAACGTCCTGACTTTC
size: -; J: TRBJ1-1; V: TRBV6-2/TRBV6-3; D: -; CDR3: CASSSFLALEAFF; DNA: TGTGCCAGCAGTTCCTTTTTGGCCCTGGAAGCTTTCTTT
size: -; J: TRBJ2-3; V: TRBV4-3; D: -; CDR3: CASSRRDSTDTQYF; DNA: TGCGCCAGCAGCCGTAGAGATAGCACAGATACGCAGTATTTT
size: -; J: TRBJ1-2; V: TRBV12-3/TRBV12-4; D: -; CDR3: CASSLARPYYTF; DNA: TGTGCCAGCAGTTTAGCGCGTCCGTACTACACCTTC
size: many; J: TRBJ1-6; V: TRBV3-1; D: TRBD1; CDR3: CASSRGQGDSPLHF; DNA: TGTGCCAGCAGCCGCGGACAGGGGGATTCACCCCTCCACTTT
size: many; J: TRBJ1-5; V: TRBV29-1; D: TRBD1; CDR3: CSVMDRGERSQPQHF; DNA: TGCAGCGTGATGGACAGGGGAGAGCGTAGTCAGCCCCAGCATTTT
size: -; J: TRBJ2-5; V: TRBV7-9; D: TRBD2; CDR3: CASSSRSGTEQETQYF; DNA: TGTGCCAGCAGCTCCCGTAGCGGGACCGAACAAGAGACCCAGTACTTC
size: few; J: TRBJ1-5; V: TRBV20-1; D: -; CDR3: CSVSRRGQPQHF; DNA: TGCAGTGTTTCGAGGCGCGGCCAGCCCCAGCATTTT
size: many; J: TRBJ1-5; V: TRBV19; D: -; CDR3: CASSIADRTQHF; DNA: TGTGCCAGTAGTATAGCGGACCGCACACAGCATTTT
size: many; J: TRBJ2-7; V: TRBV29-1; D: -; CDR3: CSVELVGLTLSYEQYF; DNA: TGCAGCGTTGAACTGGTTGGCCTAACCCTCTCCTACGAGCAGTACTTC
size: many; J: TRBJ1-1; V: TRBV6-5; D: -; CDR3: CASSFSGRHATEAFF; DNA: TGTGCCAGCAGTTTCTCGGGCCGTCACGCCACTGAAGCTTTCTTT
size: -; J: TRBJ1-1; V: TRBV30; D: TRBD1; CDR3: CAWGTDPNTEAFF; DNA: TGTGCCTGGGGGACAGACCCAAACACTGAAGCTTTCTTT
size: many; J: TRBJ1-4; V: TRBV12-3/TRBV12-4; D: TRBD1; CDR3: CASSLGQGVNEKLFF; DNA: TGTGCCAGCAGTCTAGGACAGGGCGTCAATGAAAAACTGTTTTTT
size: many; J: TRBJ2-3; V: TRBV7-9; D: TRBD2; CDR3: CASSSQRLAGHTDTQYF; DNA: TGTGCCAGCAGCTCCCAGAGACTAGCGGGGCACACAGATACGCAGTATTTT
size: few; J: TRBJ1-4; V: TRBV18; D: -; CDR3: CASSPQLIPEKLFF; DNA: TGTGCCAGCTCACCCCAACTCATCCCTGAAAAACTGTTTTTT
size: many; J: TRBJ2-3; V: TRBV7-2; D: -; CDR3: CASSLLAASSTDTQYF; DNA: TGTGCCAGCAGCTTATTGGCCGCGTCTAGCACAGATACGCAGTATTTT
size: few; J: TRBJ2-1; V: TRBV7-9; D: TRBD2; CDR3: CASSRTGGGVYNEQFF; DNA: TGTGCCAGCAGCCGCACGGGGGGAGGGGTCTACAATGAGCAGTTCTTC
size: few; J: TRBJ2-3; V: TRBV29-1; D: TRBD1; CDR3: CSADRDSTDTQYF; DNA: TGCAGCGCAGACAGGGACAGCACAGATACGCAGTATTTT
size: many; J: TRBJ1-3; V: TRBV9; D: -; CDR3: CASSVVATAGPGNTIYF; DNA: TGTGCCAGCAGCGTAGTAGCCACGGCCGGTCCTGGAAACACCATATATTTT
size: -; J: TRBJ1-1; V: TRBV27; D: TRBD1; CDR3: CAPQIQGQGQETEAFF; DNA: TGTGCCCCCCAGATTCAGGGACAGGGGCAAGAGACTGAAGCTTTCTTT
size: -; J: TRBJ1-1; V: TRBV7-9; D: -; CDR3: CASSKQGPNTEAFF; DNA: TGTGCCAGCAGCAAACAGGGACCGAACACTGAAGCTTTCTTT
size: many; J: TRBJ1-1; V: TRBV7-3; D: -; CDR3: CASSLGQIGVAEAFF; DNA: TGTGCCAGCAGCTTGGGTCAAATTGGAGTAGCTGAAGCTTTCTTT
size: many; J: TRBJ2-3; V: TRBV12-3/TRBV12-4; D: -; CDR3: CASSPLRRDTQYF; DNA: TGTGCCAGCAGTCCCCTCAGGAGGGATACGCAGTATTTT
size: many; J: TRBJ1-1; V: TRBV11-2; D: -; CDR3: CASSLPGGVEAFF; DNA: TGTGCCAGCAGCTTACCCGGGGGGGTTGAAGCTTTCTTT
size: few; J: TRBJ2-7; V: TRBV2; D: TRBD1; CDR3: CASSLLGQTYEQYF; DNA: TGTGCCAGCAGTTTGTTGGGACAGACCTACGAGCAGTACTTC
size: few; J: TRBJ2-7; V: TRBV7-6; D: TRBD1; CDR3: CASSWGQGKNEQYF; DNA: TGTGCCAGCAGCTGGGGACAGGGGAAGAACGAGCAGTACTTC
size: few; J: TRBJ2-3; V: TRBV9; D: -; CDR3: CASSVDVGFADTQYF; DNA: TGTGCCAGCAGCGTAGACGTAGGTTTTGCAGATACGCAGTATTTT
size: few; J: TRBJ2-7; V: TRBV7-2; D: TRBD2; CDR3: CASRWREGSSYEQYF; DNA: TGTGCCAGCAGATGGCGGGAGGGGAGCTCCTACGAGCAGTACTTC
size: -; J: TRBJ2-3; V: TRBV29-1; D: TRBD2; CDR3: CSGGLAGADTQYF; DNA: TGCAGCGGCGGACTAGCGGGAGCAGATACGCAGTATTTT
size: -; J: TRBJ2-5; V: TRBV5-6; D: TRBD2; CDR3: CASSLVSLAGGVRTQYF; DNA: TGTGCCAGCAGCTTGGTTTCGCTAGCGGGAGGTGTGCGGACCCAGTACTTC
size: few; J: TRBJ2-3; V: TRBV11-2; D: -; CDR3: CASSLSGPSTDTQYF; DNA: TGTGCCAGCAGCTTGAGCGGGCCAAGCACAGATACGCAGTATTTT
size: -; J: TRBJ2-7; V: TRBV29-1; D: -; CDR3: CSAMTGVLSYEQYF; DNA: TGCAGCGCGATGACAGGCGTCCTAAGTTACGAGCAGTACTTC
size: -; J: TRBJ2-2; V: TRBV6-5; D: -; CDR3: CASSLTTGELFF; DNA: TGTGCCAGCAGTCTTACCACCGGGGAGCTGTTTTTT
size: -; J: TRBJ2-7; V: TRBV5-1; D: TRBD1; CDR3: CASRGQSDEQYF; DNA: TGCGCCAGTAGGGGACAGTCGGACGAGCAGTACTTC
size: -; J: TRBJ2-1; V: TRBV20-1; D: TRBD2; CDR3: CSAALLWRTSGNEQFF; DNA: TGCAGTGCTGCCCTTCTCTGGAGGACTAGCGGCAATGAGCAGTTCTTC
size: -; J: TRBJ2-1; V: TRBV19; D: TRBD2; CDR3: CASSIGLGLAGEGSYNEQFF; DNA: TGTGCCAGTAGTATAGGATTGGGACTAGCGGGAGAGGGGTCCTACAATGAGCAGTTCTTC
size: many; J: TRBJ1-5; V: TRBV3-1; D: -; CDR3: CASSQDGGYQPQHF; DNA: TGTGCCAGCAGCCAAGATGGGGGATATCAGCCCCAGCATTTT
size: -; J: TRBJ2-1; V: TRBV5-1; D: TRBD2; CDR3: CASLPGAGVPGNEQFF; DNA: TGCGCCAGCCTACCCGGGGCGGGAGTCCCGGGCAATGAGCAGTTCTTC
size: -; J: TRBJ2-3; V: TRBV20-1; D: -; CDR3: CSADPRTTDTQYF; DNA: TGCAGTGCTGATCCCCGAACCACAGATACGCAGTATTTT
size: few; J: TRBJ2-3; V: TRBV20-1; D: -; CDR3: CSASGQGSTSTDTQYF; DNA: TGCAGTGCTAGTGGGCAGGGGTCTACTAGCACAGATACGCAGTATTTT
size: few; J: TRBJ2-7; V: TRBV5-1; D: TRBD2; CDR3: CASSGKTSGRSYEQYF; DNA: TGCGCCAGCAGCGGGAAGACTAGCGGGAGGTCCTACGAGCAGTACTTC
size: many; J: TRBJ1-1; V: TRBV11-3; D: -; CDR3: CASSLYMNTEAFF; DNA: TGTGCCAGCAGCCTATACATGAACACTGAAGCTTTCTTT
size: -; J: TRBJ2-7; V: TRBV29-1; D: -; CDR3: CSVGGGSSYEQYF; DNA: TGCAGCGTTGGTGGGGGGAGCTCCTACGAGCAGTACTTC
size: -; J: TRBJ1-1; V: TRBV7-6; D: -; CDR3: CASSSSSHTEAFF; DNA: TGTGCCAGCAGCTCCTCTTCCCACACTGAAGCTTTCTTT
size: -; J: TRBJ1-5; V: TRBV18; D: -; CDR3: CASSPGRGAYSNQPQHF; DNA: TGTGCCAGCTCACCAGGGCGGGGGGCTTATAGCAATCAGCCCCAGCATTTT
size: many; J: TRBJ2-3; V: TRBV7-8; D: -; CDR3: CASSIRLPDTQYF; DNA: TGTGCCAGCAGCATCCGACTTCCAGATACGCAGTATTTT
size: many; J: TRBJ2-7; V: TRBV18; D: TRBD1; CDR3: CASSPLGQGVYEQYF; DNA: TGTGCCAGCTCACCACTGGGACAGGGGGTTTACGAGCAGTACTTC
size: -; J: TRBJ1-1; V: TRBV29-1; D: -; CDR3: CSGEGGSTEAFF; DNA: TGCAGCGGCGAAGGCGGGAGCACTGAAGCTTTCTTT
size: few; J: TRBJ2-6; V: TRBV6-2/TRBV6-3; D: -; CDR3: CASSPDSTANVLTF; DNA: TGTGCCAGCAGCCCTGATTCCACGGCCAACGTCCTGACTTTC
size: -; J: TRBJ2-5; V: TRBV20-1; D: -; CDR3: CSAERSGQETQYF; DNA: TGCAGTGCTGAGAGGTCAGGGCAAGAGACCCAGTACTTC
size: few; J: TRBJ2-1; V: TRBV4-2; D: TRBD2; CDR3: CASSQDTGGRADNEQFF; DNA: TGTGCCAGCAGCCAAGATACTGGCGGGAGGGCCGACAATGAGCAGTTCTTC
size: few; J: TRBJ2-2; V: TRBV5-1; D: -; CDR3: CASSFDLNTGELFF; DNA: TGCGCCAGCAGCTTTGACCTTAACACCGGGGAGCTGTTTTTT